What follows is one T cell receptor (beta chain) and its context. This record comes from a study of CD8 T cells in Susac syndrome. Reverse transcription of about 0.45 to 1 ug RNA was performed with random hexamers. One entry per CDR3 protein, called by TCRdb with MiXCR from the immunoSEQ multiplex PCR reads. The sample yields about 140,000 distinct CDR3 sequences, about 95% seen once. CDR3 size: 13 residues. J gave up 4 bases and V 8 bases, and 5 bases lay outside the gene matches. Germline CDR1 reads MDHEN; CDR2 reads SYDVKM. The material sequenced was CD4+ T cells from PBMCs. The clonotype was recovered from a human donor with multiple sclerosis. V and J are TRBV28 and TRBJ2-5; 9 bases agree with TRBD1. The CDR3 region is CASARTGVETQYF. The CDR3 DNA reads TGTGCCAGCGCTAGGACAGGGGTAGAGACCCAGTACTTC.